The rows below give T cell receptor beta chains drawn from one sample of a study of cytomegalovirus exposure and HLA in healthy donors. Only in-frame clones appear in the TCRdb table, and some are missing; sequencing was by immunoSEQ multiplex PCR. The sample contains fewer than 200,000 clones, about 81% of which appear only once. Sequencing input: PBMCs. The source of these receptors is a woman aged 25 to 39 in good health and CMV-seronegative. Each CDR3 is given without its conserved first and last residue.

>TRBJ2-3|TRBV7-2
AMSEGTDTQY
>TRBJ2-7|TRBV10-3
AIGRQDLSYEQY
>TRBJ2-1|TRBV6-6
ASSRSGGNEQF
>TRBJ1-2|TRBV5-8
ASSLGTIYGYT
>TRBJ2-7|TRBV6-1
ASSVGTTSYEQY
>TRBJ2-7|TRBV28
ASSFLPRLAAPYEQY
>TRBJ1-1|TRBV18
ASSPRGTGVPEAF
>TRBJ2-1|TRBV18
ASSKDKNLYNEQF
>TRBJ1-4|TRBV7-9
SSSLVEFSDRDEKLF
>TRBJ2-7|TRBV28
ASVESAGYEQY
>TRBJ1-2|TRBV27
ASSLGGNNYGYT
>TRBJ2-5|TRBV7-9
ASSLTVLTDQETQY
>TRBJ2-5|TRBV7-2
ASSLGLADQETQY
>TRBJ2-1|TRBV6-1
ASSELLAGGYNEQF
>TRBJ2-7|TRBV4-1
ASRILAGAQYEQY
>TRBJ2-2|TRBV7-9
ASSSRGPDTGELF
>TRBJ2-3|TRBV6-5
ASSYEGQGLNTQY
>TRBJ2-3|TRBV11-2
ASSFQGEDTQY
>TRBJ2-1|TRBV4-2
ASSHDPGASYNEQF
>TRBJ1-1|TRBV19
ASSIPENTEAF
>TRBJ2-5|TRBV5-4
ASSGGHTPQETQY
>TRBJ1-5|TRBV7-9
ASSLYPLTGMPGDQPQH
>TRBJ2-5|TRBV7-6
ASSGLVVGETQY
>TRBJ1-4|TRBV28
ASNDGQLPGEKLF
>TRBJ1-5|TRBV1
TSSTLPGRGPNQPQH
>TRBJ2-7|TRBV2
ASSFSGTGYSYEQY
>TRBJ1-2|TRBV6-5
ASSYSYRGPGYT
>TRBJ1-1|TRBV6-1
ASSDPGQSNTEAF
>TRBJ1-2|TRBV10-3
AISEQTGYGYT
>TRBJ2-2|TRBV19
ASSPLTAGELF
>TRBJ2-7|TRBV4-1
ASSQDPETGPYEQY
>TRBJ2-7|TRBV5-1
ASSSTSGGASYEQY
>TRBJ2-5|TRBV10-3
AIREGQGQETQY
>TRBJ2-2|TRBV28
AGREGLNTGELF
>TRBJ2-1|TRBV7-3
ASSQTGNEQF
>TRBJ1-1|TRBV7-6
ASSLGQNTEAF
>TRBJ2-7|TRBV14
ASSPRTDGEQY
>TRBJ2-7|TRBV6-5
ASSYAGTGPYEQY
>TRBJ2-2|TRBV10-3
AVRGTSTGELF
>TRBJ2-7|TRBV7-9
ASSLQGDSYEQY
>TRBJ1-3|TRBV13
ASSLGPKQGGSGNTIY
>TRBJ2-7|TRBV7-9
ASSPEWSGEQY
>TRBJ2-7|TRBV27
ASSTTTGYIEQY
>TRBJ2-1|TRBV7-2
ASSPLAGSYNEQF
>TRBJ1-2|TRBV7-9
ASSTYGGDYGYT
>TRBJ1-6|TRBV28
ASSLPLNSPLH
>TRBJ1-5|TRBV28
ATTRDRGPYSNQPQH
>TRBJ1-4|TRBV18
ASSPFSGEREKLF
>TRBJ2-1|TRBV6-6
ASRTGTSTYNEQF
>TRBJ1-6|TRBV4-3
ASSQDYISPLH